The rows below give T cell receptor beta chains drawn from one sample of a study of identical twins. MiXCR, run by TCRdb on the 5' RACE reads, gives a single entry per CDR3 protein. The sample includes some 1,600,000 distinct CDR3 sequences, about 31% of them seen just once. Sequenced sample: cord blood. Source of these receptors: a newborn girl in good health. CDR3s include the opening cysteine and the closing phenylalanine or tryptophan. The order of the fields is clone size, V gene, D gene, J gene, CDR3 protein, CDR3 DNA. A D gene is named only where the DNA matches it firmly. The size of a clone is reported for some rows only, either as once, few or many, or as a class for expanded clones.

many	TRBV27	-	TRBJ2-4	CASSLGRAKNIQYF	TGTGCCAGCAGTTTGGGTCGGGCCAAAAACATTCAGTACTTC
-	TRBV12-3/TRBV12-4	TRBD1	TRBJ1-2	CASRLGQNYSYTF	TGTGCCAGCAGACTGGGACAGAACTATAGCTACACCTTC
-	TRBV20-1	-	TRBJ1-2	CSARATQPGYTF	TGCAGTGCTAGGGCGACCCAGCCTGGCTACACCTTC
few	TRBV29-1	-	TRBJ2-3	CSAARDSLSTDTQYF	TGCAGCGCCGCCCGGGACTCCCTTAGCACAGATACGCAGTATTTT
once	TRBV2	TRBD2	TRBJ2-7	CASSRTSGDVYNEQYF	TGTGCCAGCAGCCGGACTAGCGGAGACGTCTACAATGAGCAGTACTTC
-	TRBV20-1	TRBD1	TRBJ1-1	CSATGGTTEAFF	TGCAGTGCTACAGGGGGGACCACTGAAGCTTTCTTT
many	TRBV10-3	-	TRBJ2-3	CAISVDSTDTQYF	TGTGCCATCAGTGTGGACAGCACAGATACGCAGTATTTT
-	TRBV6-2/TRBV6-3	-	TRBJ2-3	CASSYSMASLPGRGGTDTQYF	TGTGCCAGCAGTTACTCGATGGCTTCCCTACCGGGAAGGGGGGGAACAGATACGCAGTATTTT
-	TRBV6-5	TRBD2	TRBJ2-1	CASSPGLAANNEQFF	TGTGCCAGCAGTCCCGGACTAGCGGCGAACAATGAGCAGTTCTTC
few	TRBV28	-	TRBJ1-2	CASRVGGMNYGYTF	TGTGCCAGCAGAGTCGGGGGGATGAACTATGGCTACACCTTC
many	TRBV12-3/TRBV12-4	TRBD1	TRBJ1-4	CASSLNRGDEKLFF	TGTGCCAGCAGTTTGAACAGGGGTGATGAAAAACTGTTTTTT
few	TRBV20-1	-	TRBJ2-7	CSAYHVRTYEQYF	TGCAGTGCTTACCACGTCCGGACCTACGAGCAGTACTTC
few	TRBV4-1	TRBD2	TRBJ2-1	CASSQDRATSASSYNEQFF	TGCGCCAGCAGCCAAGATCGGGCGACTAGCGCAAGCTCCTACAATGAGCAGTTCTTC
-	TRBV5-1	-	TRBJ1-2	CASSWEEPLYGYTF	TGCGCCAGCAGCTGGGAGGAGCCTCTCTATGGCTACACCTTC
many	TRBV3-1	TRBD2	TRBJ2-1	CASSQGSGSYNEQFF	TGTGCCAGCAGCCAAGGTAGCGGGAGCTACAATGAGCAGTTCTTC
few	TRBV20-1	-	TRBJ2-1	CSARQESYNEQFF	TGCAGTGCTAGGCAAGAGTCCTACAATGAGCAGTTCTTC
-	TRBV7-9	-	TRBJ1-1	CASSLGGTLHMNTEAFF	TGTGCCAGCAGCTTAGGAGGGACTCTCCACATGAACACTGAAGCTTTCTTT
few	TRBV20-1	-	TRBJ2-1	CIGKGGPQQFF	TGCATTGGAAAGGGCGGCCCCCAGCAGTTCTTC
-	TRBV3-1	-	TRBJ2-7	CASSQLSAYEQYF	TGTGCCAGCAGCCAACTAAGCGCCTACGAGCAGTACTTC
-	TRBV4-2	-	TRBJ2-1	CASSQDRRLAIDRNGQFF	TGTGCCAGCAGCCAAGATCGGCGGCTAGCGATAGATCGGAATGGGCAGTTCTTC